This T cell receptor beta chain derives from a study of identical twins. TCRdb reprocessed the 5' RACE reads with MiXCR, giving one entry per CDR3 protein. The repertoire has approximately 700,000 distinct CDR3 sequences, around a sixth of them found once; the top ten carry about 12%. The CDR3 covers 13 residues. V was clipped by 11 bases and J by 5 bases, with 16 bases between them. Germline V gives CDR1 MNHNS, CDR2 SASEGT. These data are also associated with another study on T cells expressing NK-cell markers.

V and J are TRBV6-1 and TRBJ1-5; D is perhaps TRBD1 (5 bases). The specimen sequenced was PBMCs. The sequence came from a woman under 30 in good health. CDR3 nucleotide sequence: TGTGCCGGCTCAGGGAGAGGGGATCAGCCCCAGCATTTT. It specifies CAGSGRGDQPQHF.